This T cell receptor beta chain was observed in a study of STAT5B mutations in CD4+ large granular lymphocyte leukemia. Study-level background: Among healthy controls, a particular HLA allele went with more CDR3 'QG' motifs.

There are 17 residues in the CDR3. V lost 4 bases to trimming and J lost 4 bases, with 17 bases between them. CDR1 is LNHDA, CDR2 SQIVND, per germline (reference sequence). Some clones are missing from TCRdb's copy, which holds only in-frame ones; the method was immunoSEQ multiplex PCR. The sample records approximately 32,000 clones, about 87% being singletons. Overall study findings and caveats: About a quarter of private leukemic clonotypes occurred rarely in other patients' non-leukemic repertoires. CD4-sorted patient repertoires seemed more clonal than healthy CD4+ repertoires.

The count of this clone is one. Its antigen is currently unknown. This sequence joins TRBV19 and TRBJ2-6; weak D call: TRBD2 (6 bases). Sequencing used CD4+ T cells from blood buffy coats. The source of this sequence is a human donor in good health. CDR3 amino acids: CASSTPGLRTGANVLTF. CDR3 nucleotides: TGTGCCAGTAGTACACCGGGACTTCGGACGGGGGCCAACGTCCTGACTTTC.